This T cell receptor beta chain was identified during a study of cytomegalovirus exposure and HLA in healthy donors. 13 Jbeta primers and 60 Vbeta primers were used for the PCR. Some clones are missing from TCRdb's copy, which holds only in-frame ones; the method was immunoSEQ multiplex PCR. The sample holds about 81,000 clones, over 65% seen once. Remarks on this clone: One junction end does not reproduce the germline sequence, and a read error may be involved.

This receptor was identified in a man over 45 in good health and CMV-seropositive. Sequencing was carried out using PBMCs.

CDR3 DNA: TGTTCCAGCAGCTTAAGGGGACAGGGGGAACGCAATGAGCAGTTCTTC. Translating gives CSSSLRGQGERNEQFF. The V and J genes are TRBV7-9 and TRBJ2-1, with 11 nucleotides matching TRBD1. CDR3 size: 16 residues. From germline, CDR1 is SEHNR and CDR2 FQNEAQ (reference sequence).